This TCR beta chain was sequenced for a study of T-cell memory formation after mild COVID-19. Each CDR3 protein is one row after TCRdb ran MiXCR on the 5' RACE reads. The profile shows a few hundred thousand distinct CDR3 sequences, under 25% of them singletons. This clonotype originated in an adult woman who had mild COVID-19 (a few samples of this study predate the infection). Cell type and time point are not known. Sequenced material: PBMCs or a T cell subset sorted from them (not recorded which).

CDR3 sequence (DNA): TGTGCCAGCAGCTCCTCGTACACCATATATTTT. Its protein is CASSSSYTIYF. The V call is TRBV11-3, the J call TRBJ1-3; D is unresolved. This CDR3 contains 11 residues. CDR1 is SGHNT and CDR2 is YENEEA in the germline V gene. The V end lost 4 bases, the J end lost 8 bases, and 6 bases lay between the germline ends. Full variable domain (outside the CDR3, taken from reference TRBV11-3 and TRBJ1-3): EAGVVQSPRYKIIEKKQPVAFWCNPISGHNTLYWYLQNLGQGPELLIRYENEEAVDDSQLPKDRFSAERLKGVDSTLKIQPAELGDSAVYLCASSSSYTIYFGEGSWLTVV.